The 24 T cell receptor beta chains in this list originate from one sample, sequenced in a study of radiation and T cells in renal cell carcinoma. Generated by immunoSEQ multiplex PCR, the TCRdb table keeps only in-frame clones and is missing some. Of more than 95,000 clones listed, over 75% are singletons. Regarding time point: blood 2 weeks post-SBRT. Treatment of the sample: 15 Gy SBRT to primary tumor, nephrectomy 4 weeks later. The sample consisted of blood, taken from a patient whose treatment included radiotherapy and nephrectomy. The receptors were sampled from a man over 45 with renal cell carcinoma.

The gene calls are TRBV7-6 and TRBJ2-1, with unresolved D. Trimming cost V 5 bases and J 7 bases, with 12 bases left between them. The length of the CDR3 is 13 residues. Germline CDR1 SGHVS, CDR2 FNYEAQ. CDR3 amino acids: CASSPGTQNEQFF. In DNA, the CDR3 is TGTGCCAGCAGCCCGGGCACCCAAAATGAGCAGTTCTTC.

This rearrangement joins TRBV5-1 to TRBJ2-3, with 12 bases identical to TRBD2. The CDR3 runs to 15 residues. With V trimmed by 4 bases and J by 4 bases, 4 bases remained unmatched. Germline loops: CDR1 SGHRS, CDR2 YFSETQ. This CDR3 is CASSPSGGASDTQYF. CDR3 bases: TGCGCCAGCAGCCCTAGCGGGGGGGCCTCAGATACGCAGTATTTT.

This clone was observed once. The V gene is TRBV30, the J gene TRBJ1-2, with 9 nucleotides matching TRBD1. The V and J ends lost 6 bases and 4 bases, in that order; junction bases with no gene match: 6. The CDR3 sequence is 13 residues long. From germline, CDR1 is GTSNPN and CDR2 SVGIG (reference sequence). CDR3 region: CACDHRGLYGYTF. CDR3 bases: TGTGCCTGTGACCACAGGGGGCTCTATGGCTACACCTTC.

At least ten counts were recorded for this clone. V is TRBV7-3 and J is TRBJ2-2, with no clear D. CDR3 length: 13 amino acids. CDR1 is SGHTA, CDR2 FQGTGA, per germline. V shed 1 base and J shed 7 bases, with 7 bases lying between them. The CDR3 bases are TGTGCCAGCAGCTTAATATGGGACGGGGAGCTGTTTTTT. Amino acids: CASSLIWDGELFF.

CDR3 protein: CASSFTQLVGRTYNEQFF. CDR3 bases: TGTGCCAGCAGCTTTACGCAACTAGTCGGGCGGACCTACAATGAGCAGTTCTTC. This chain links TRBV11-2 with TRBJ2-1; D may be TRBD2 (5 bases). CDR3 length: 18 amino acids. Trimming stripped 3 bases from V and 2 bases from J, with 20 bases between. Germline lookup yields CDR1 SGHAT and CDR2 FQNNGV.

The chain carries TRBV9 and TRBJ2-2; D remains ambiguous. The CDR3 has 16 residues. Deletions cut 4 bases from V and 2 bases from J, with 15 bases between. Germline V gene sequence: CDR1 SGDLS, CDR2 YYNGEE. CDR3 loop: CASSPKEKENTGELFF. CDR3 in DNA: TGTGCCAGCAGCCCTAAAGAGAAAGAAAACACCGGGGAGCTGTTTTTT.

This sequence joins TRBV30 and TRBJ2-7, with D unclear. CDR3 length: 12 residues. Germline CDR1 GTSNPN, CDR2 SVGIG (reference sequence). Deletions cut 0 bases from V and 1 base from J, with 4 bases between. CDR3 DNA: TGTGCCTGGAGTGTACTTTCCTACGAGCAGTACTTC. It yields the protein CAWSVLSYEQYF.

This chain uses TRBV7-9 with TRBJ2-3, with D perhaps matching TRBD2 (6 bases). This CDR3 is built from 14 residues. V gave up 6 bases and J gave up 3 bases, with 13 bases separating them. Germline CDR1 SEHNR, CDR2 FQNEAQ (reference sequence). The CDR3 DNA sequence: TGTGCCAGCAGTACGGAGGGACTTACAGATACGCAGTATTTT. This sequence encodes CASSTEGLTDTQYF.

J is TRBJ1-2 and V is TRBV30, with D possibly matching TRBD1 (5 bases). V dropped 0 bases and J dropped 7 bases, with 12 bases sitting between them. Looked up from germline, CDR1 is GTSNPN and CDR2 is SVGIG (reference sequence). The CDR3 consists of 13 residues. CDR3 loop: CAWSVARGGGYTF. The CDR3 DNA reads TGTGCCTGGAGTGTTGCCCGGGGGGGTGGCTACACCTTC.

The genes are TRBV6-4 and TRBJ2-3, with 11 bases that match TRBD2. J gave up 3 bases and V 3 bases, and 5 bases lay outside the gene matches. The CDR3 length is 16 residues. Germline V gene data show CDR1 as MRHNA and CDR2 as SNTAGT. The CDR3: CASSDKTSGETDTQYF. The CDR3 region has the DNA TGTGCCAGCAGTGATAAGACTAGCGGGGAGACAGATACGCAGTATTTT.

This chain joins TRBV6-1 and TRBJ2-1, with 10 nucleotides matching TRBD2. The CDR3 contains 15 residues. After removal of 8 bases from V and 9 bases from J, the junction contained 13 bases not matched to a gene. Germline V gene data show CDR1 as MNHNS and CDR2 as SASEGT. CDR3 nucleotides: TGTGCCAGCGTTGTAGGGCTAGCGGGAGTCAGTGAGCAGTTCTTC. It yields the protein CASVVGLAGVSEQFF.

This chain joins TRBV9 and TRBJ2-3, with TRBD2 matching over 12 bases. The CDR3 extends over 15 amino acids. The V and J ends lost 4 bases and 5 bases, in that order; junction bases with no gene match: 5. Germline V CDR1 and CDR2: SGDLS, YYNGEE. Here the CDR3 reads CASSLLAGGKDTQYF. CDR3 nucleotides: TGTGCCAGCAGCTTACTAGCGGGAGGTAAAGATACGCAGTATTTT.

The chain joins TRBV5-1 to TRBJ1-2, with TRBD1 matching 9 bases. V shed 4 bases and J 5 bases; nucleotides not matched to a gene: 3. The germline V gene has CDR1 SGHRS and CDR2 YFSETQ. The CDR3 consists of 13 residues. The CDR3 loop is CASSDGTGYGYTF. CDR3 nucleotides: TGCGCCAGCAGCGATGGGACAGGGTATGGCTACACCTTC. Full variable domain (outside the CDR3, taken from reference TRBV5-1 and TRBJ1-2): KAGVTQTPRYLIKTRGQQVTLSCSPISGHRSVSWYQQTPGQGLQFLFEYFSETQRNKGNFPGRFSGRQFSNSRSEMNVSTLELGDSALYLCASSDGTGYGYTFGSGTRLTVV.

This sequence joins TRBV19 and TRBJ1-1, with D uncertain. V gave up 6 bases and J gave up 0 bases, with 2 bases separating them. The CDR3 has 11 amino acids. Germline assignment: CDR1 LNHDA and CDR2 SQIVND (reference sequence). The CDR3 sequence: CASRLNTEAFF. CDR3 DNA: TGTGCCAGTAGATTGAACACTGAAGCTTTCTTT.

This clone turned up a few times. DNA for the CDR3: TGTGCCAGCAGCTTTAACAGGGGGGAGCAGCCCCAGCATTTT. Translation gives CASSFNRGEQPQHF. V is TRBV27 and J is TRBJ1-5; 8 bases agree with TRBD1. The CDR3 is 14 residues long. Germline values: CDR1 MNHEY, CDR2 SMNVEV (reference sequence). J was trimmed by 7 bases and V by 6 bases; bases with no gene match: 8.

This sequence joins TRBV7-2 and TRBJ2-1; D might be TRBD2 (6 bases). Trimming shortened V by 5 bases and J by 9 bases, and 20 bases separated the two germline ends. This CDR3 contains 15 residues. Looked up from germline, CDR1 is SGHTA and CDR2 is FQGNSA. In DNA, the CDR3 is TGTGCCAGCAGCCCGCGGTCTAGCGTCGGCGGTGAGCAGTTCTTC. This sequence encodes CASSPRSSVGGEQFF.

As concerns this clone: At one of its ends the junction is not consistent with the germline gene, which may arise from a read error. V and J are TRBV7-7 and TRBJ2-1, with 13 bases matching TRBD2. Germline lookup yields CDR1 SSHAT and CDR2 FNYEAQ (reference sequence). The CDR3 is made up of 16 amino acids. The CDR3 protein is CASSSGTSGASNEQFF. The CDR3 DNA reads TGTGCTAGCAGTTCCGGGACTAGCGGGGCAAGTAATGAGCAGTTCTTC.

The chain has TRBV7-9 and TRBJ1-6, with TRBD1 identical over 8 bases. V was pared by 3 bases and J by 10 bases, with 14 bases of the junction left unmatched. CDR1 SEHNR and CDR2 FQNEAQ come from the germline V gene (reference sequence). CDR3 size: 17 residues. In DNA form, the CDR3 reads TGTGCCAGCAGCTTCGCCCAAGGACAGGGAGCTCGATCACCCCTCCACTTT. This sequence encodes CASSFAQGQGARSPLHF. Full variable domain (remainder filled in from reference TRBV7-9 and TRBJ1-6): DTGVSQNPRHKITKRGQNVTFRCDPISEHNRLYWYRQTLGQGPEFLTYFQNEAQLEKSRLLSDRFSAERPKGSFSTLEIQRTEQGDSAMYLCASSFAQGQGARSPLHFGNGTRLTVT.

CDR3: CASRDRVNTEAFF. The DNA of the CDR3 is TGCGCCAGCAGAGACAGGGTGAACACTGAAGCTTTCTTT. This chain connects TRBV5-1 to TRBJ1-1, with 7 nucleotides matching TRBD1. This CDR3 has 13 amino acids. CDR1 and CDR2 from the germline V gene are SGHRS and YFSETQ. Germline trimming cut 5 bases from V and 0 bases from J; bases unmatched to any gene: 1.

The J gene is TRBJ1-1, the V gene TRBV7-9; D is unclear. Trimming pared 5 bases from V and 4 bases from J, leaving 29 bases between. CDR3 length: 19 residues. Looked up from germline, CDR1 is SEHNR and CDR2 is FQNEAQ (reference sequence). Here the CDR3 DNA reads TGTGCCAGCAGCCGAAGCCCGACGGAAGCCCCGCTTTGGGGCACTGAAGCTTTCTTT. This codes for CASSRSPTEAPLWGTEAFF.

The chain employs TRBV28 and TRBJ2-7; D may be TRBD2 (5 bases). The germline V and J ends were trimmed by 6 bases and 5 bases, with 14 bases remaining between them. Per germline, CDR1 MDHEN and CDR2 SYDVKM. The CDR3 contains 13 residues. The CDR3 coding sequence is TGTGCCAGCAGCAGGCCCCCACTAGACGAGCAGTACTTC. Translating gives CASSRPPLDEQYF.

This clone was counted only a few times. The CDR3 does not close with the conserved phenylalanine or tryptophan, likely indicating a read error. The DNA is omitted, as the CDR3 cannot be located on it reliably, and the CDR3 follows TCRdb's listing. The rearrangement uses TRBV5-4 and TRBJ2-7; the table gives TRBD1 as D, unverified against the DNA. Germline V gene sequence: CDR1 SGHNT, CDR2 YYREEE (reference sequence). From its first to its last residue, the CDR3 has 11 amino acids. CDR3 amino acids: CASSLGTRDRG.

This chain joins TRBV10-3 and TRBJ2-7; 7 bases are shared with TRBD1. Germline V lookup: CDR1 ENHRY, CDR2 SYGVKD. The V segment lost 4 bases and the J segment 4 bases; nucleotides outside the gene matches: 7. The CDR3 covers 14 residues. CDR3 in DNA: TGTGCCATCAGTGGTCTACAGGGGAGTTACGAGCAGTACTTC. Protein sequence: CAISGLQGSYEQYF.

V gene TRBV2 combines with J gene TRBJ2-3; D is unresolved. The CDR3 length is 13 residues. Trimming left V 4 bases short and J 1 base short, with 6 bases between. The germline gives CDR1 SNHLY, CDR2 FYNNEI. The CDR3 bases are TGTGCCAGCAGTGTGGAAGGCACAGATACGCAGTATTTT. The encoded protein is CASSVEGTDTQYF.